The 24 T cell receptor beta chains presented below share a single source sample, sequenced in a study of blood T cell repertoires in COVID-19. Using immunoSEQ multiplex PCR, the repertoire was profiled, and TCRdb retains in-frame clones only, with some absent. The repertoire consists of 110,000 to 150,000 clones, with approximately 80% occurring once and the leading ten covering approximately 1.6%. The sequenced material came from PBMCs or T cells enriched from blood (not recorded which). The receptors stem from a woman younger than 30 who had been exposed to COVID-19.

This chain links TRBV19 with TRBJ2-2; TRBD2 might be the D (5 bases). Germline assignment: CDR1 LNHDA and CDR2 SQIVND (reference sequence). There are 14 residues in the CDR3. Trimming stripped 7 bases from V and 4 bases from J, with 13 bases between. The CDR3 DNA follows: TGTGCCAGTAATGAGGGAGCGATCACCGGGGAGCTGTTTTTT. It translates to CASNEGAITGELFF.

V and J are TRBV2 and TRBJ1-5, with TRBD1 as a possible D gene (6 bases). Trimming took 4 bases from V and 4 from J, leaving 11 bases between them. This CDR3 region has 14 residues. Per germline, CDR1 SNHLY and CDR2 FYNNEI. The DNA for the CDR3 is TGTGCCAGCAGTGTCAGACAGGTTAATCAGCCCCAGCATTTT. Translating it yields CASSVRQVNQPQHF. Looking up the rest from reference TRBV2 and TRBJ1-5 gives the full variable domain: EPEVTQTPSHQVTQMGQEVILRCVPISNHLYFYWYRQILGQKVEFLVSFYNNEISEKSEIFDDQFSVERPDGSNFTLKIRSTKLEDSAMYFCASSVRQVNQPQHFGDGTRLSIL.

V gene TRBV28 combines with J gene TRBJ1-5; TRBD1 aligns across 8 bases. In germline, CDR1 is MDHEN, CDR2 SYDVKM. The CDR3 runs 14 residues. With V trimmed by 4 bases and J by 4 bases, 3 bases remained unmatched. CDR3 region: CASSSGQENQPQHF. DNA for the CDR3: TGTGCCAGCAGTTCGGGACAGGAGAATCAGCCCCAGCATTTT. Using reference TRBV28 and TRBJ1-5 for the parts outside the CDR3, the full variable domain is DVKVTQSSRYLVKRTGEKVFLECVQDMDHENMFWYRQDPGLGLRLIYFSYDVKMKEKGDIPEGYSVSREKKERFSLILESASTNQTSMYLCASSSGQENQPQHFGDGTRLSIL.

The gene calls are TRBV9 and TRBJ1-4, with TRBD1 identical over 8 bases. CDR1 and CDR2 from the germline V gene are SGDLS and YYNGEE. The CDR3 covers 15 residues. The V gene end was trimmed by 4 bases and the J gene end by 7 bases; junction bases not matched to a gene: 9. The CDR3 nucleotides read TGTGCCAGCAGCCCAGGGGCGGGACAGGTTGAAAAACTGTTTTTT. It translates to CASSPGAGQVEKLFF. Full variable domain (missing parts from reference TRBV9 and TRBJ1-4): DSGVTQTPKHLITATGQRVTLRCSPRSGDLSVYWYQQSLDQGLQFLIQYYNGEERAKGNILERFSAQQFPDLHSELNLSSLELGDSALYFCASSPGAGQVEKLFFGSGTQLSVL.

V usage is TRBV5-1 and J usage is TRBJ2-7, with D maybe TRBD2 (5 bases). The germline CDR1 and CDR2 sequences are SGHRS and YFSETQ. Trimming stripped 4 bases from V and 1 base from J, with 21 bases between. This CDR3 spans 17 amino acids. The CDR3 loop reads CASSGSMGGSASYEQYF. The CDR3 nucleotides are TGCGCCAGCAGCGGGTCGATGGGCGGGTCCGCGTCCTACGAGCAGTACTTC.

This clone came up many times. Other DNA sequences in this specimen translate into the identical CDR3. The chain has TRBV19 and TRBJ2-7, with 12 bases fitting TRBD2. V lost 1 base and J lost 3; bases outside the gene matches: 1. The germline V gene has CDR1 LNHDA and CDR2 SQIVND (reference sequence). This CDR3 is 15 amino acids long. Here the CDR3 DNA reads TGTGCCAGTAGTATAGGACTAGCGGGAGTCTACGAGCAGTACTTC. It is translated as CASSIGLAGVYEQYF.

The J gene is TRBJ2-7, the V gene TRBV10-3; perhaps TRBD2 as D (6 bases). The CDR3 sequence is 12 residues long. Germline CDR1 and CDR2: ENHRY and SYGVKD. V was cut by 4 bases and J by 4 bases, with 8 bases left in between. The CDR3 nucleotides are TGTGCCATCAGTGCGGCGGGGTACGAGCAGTACTTC. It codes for CAISAAGYEQYF.

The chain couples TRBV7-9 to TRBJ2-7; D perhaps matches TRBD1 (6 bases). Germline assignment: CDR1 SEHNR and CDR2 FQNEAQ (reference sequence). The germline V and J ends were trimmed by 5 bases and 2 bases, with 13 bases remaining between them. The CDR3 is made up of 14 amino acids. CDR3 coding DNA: TGTGCCAGCAGCCCGCGACAGGCTGCCTACGAGCAGTACTTC. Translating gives CASSPRQAAYEQYF. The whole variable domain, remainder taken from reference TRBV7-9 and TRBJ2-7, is DTGVSQNPRHKITKRGQNVTFRCDPISEHNRLYWYRQTLGQGPEFLTYFQNEAQLEKSRLLSDRFSAERPKGSFSTLEIQRTEQGDSAMYLCASSPRQAAYEQYFGPGTRLTVT.

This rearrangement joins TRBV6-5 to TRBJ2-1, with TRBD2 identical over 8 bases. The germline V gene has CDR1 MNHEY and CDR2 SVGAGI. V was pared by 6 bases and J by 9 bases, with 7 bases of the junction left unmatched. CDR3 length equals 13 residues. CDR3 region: CASRRFGGAEQFF. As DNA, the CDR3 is TGTGCCAGCAGGCGGTTCGGGGGGGCTGAGCAGTTCTTC.

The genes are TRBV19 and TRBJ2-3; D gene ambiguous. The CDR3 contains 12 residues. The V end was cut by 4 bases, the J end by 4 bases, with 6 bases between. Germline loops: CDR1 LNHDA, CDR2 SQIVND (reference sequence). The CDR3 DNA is TGTGCCAGTAGTACCCGAGCAGATACGCAGTATTTT. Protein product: CASSTRADTQYF.

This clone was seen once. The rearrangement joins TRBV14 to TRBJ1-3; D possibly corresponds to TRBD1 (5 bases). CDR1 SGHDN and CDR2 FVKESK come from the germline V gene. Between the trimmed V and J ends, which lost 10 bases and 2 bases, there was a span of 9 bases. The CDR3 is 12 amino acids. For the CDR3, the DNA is TGTGCCATCCGGGGGGCTGGAAACACCATATATTTT. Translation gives CAIRGAGNTIYF.

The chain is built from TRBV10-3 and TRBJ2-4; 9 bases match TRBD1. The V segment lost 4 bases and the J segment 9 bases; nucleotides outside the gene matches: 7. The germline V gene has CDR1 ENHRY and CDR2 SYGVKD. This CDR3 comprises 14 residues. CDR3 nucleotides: TGTGCCATCAGTGCCCCCTCGACAGGGGGCATTCAGTACTTC. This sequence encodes CAISAPSTGGIQYF.

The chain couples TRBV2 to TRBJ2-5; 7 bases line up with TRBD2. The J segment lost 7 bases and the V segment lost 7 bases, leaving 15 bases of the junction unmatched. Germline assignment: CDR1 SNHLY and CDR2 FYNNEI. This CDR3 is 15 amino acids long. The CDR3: CASIWGLYGSRTQYF. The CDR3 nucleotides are TGTGCCAGCATCTGGGGACTATATGGGTCAAGGACCCAGTACTTC.

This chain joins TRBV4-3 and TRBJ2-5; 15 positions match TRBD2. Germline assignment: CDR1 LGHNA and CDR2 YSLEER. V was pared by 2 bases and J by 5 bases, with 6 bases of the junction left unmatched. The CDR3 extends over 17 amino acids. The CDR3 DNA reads TGCGCCAGCAGCCAACGGACTAGCGGGAGGGGTGGGGAGACCCAGTACTTC. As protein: CASSQRTSGRGGETQYF.

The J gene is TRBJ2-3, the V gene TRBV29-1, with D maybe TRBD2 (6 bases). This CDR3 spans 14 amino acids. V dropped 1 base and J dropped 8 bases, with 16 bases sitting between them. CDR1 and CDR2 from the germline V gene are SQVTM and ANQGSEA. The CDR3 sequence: CSVEGGLVGGTQYF. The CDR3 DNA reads TGCAGCGTTGAAGGAGGCCTCGTGGGGGGTACGCAGTATTTT.

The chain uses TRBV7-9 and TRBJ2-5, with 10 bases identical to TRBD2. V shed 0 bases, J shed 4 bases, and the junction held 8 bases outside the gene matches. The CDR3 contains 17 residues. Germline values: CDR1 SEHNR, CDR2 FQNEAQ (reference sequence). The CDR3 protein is CASSLAAGGPNGETQYF. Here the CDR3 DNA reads TGTGCCAGCAGCTTAGCAGCGGGAGGGCCAAACGGAGAGACCCAGTACTTC.

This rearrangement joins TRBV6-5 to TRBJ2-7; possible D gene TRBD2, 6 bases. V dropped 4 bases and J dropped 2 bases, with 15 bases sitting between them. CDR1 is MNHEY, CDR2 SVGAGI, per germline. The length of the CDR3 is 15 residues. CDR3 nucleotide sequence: TGTGCCAGCAGTTTCACAGCGGGCTCCACCTACGAGCAGTACTTC. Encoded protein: CASSFTAGSTYEQYF.

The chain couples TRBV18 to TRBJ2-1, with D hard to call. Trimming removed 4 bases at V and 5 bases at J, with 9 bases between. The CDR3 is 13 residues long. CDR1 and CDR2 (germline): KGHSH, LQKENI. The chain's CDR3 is CASSQIVDNEQFF. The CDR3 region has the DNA TGTGCCAGCTCACAAATAGTTGACAATGAGCAGTTCTTC.

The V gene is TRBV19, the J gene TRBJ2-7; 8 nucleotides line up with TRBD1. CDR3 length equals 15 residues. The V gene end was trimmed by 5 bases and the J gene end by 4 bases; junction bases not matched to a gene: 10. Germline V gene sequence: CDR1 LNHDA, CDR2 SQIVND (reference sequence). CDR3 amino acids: CASSRQGLLGYEQYF. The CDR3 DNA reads TGTGCCAGTAGTCGACAGGGGTTGTTGGGTTACGAGCAGTACTTC.

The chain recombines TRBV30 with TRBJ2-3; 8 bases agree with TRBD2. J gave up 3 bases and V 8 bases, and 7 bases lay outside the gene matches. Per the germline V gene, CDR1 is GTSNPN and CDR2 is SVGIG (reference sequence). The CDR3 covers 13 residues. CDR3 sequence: CAGRVAGTDTQYF. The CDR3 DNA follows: TGTGCCGGTAGGGTAGCGGGAACAGATACGCAGTATTTT.

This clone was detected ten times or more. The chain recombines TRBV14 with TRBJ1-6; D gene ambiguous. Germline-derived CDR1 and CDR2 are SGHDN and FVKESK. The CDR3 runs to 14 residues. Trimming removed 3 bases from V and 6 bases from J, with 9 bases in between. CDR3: CASSQEFFNSPLHF. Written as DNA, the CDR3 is TGTGCCAGCAGCCAGGAGTTCTTTAATTCACCCCTCCACTTT.

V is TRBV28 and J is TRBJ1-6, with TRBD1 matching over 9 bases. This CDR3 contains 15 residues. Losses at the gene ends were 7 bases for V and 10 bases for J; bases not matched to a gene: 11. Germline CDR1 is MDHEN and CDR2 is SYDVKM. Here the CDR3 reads CASTTPGQGNSPLHF. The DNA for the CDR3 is TGTGCCAGCACCACACCGGGACAGGGAAACTCACCCCTCCACTTT. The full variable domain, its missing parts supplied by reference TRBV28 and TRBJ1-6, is DVKVTQSSRYLVKRTGEKVFLECVQDMDHENMFWYRQDPGLGLRLIYFSYDVKMKEKGDIPEGYSVSREKKERFSLILESASTNQTSMYLCASTTPGQGNSPLHFGNGTRLTVT.

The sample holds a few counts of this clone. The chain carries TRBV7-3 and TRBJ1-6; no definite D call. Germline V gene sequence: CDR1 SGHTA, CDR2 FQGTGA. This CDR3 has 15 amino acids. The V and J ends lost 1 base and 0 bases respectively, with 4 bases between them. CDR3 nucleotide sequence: TGTGCCAGCAGCTTAAGGAGCTCCTATAATTCACCCCTCCACTTT. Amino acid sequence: CASSLRSSYNSPLHF.

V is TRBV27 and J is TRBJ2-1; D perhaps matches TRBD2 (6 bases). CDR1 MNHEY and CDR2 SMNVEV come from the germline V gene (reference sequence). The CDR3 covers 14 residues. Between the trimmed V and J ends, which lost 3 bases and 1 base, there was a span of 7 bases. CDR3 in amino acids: CASSFGGSYNEQFF. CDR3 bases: TGTGCCAGCAGTTTTGGAGGGTCCTACAATGAGCAGTTCTTC.